Below, 21 T cell receptor beta chains from the same sample are listed, as sequenced in a study of cytomegalovirus exposure and HLA in healthy donors. The PCR was carried out with 60 Vbeta primers and 13 Jbeta primers. Libraries were prepared by immunoSEQ multiplex PCR; TCRdb keeps only in-frame clonotypes and omits some of them. The sample lists about 180,000 clones, around 82% seen once, with 2% to 3% in the top ten. Sequencing was carried out using PBMCs. All receptors come from a woman aged 25 to 39 in good health and CMV-seropositive.

The genes are TRBV10-3 and TRBJ2-3, with a tentative D call TRBD2 (6 bases). This CDR3 contains 16 residues. V lost 0 bases, J lost 0 bases, and 10 bases lay in between. Per germline, CDR1 ENHRY and CDR2 SYGVKD. DNA of the CDR3: TGTGCCATCAGTGAGTCGAAGGCGGGAAGCACAGATACGCAGTATTTT. The encoded protein is CAISESKAGSTDTQYF.

This clone was seen only a few times. The chain links TRBV5-1 to TRBJ2-5; D unresolved. V lost 0 bases and J 4 bases, leaving 10 bases between the germline ends. CDR1 is SGHRS, CDR2 YFSETQ, per germline. The CDR3 extends over 14 amino acids. The CDR3 nucleotides read TGCGCCAGCAGCTTGGATCAAGTGAGAGAGACCCAGTACTTC. Amino acid sequence: CASSLDQVRETQYF.

V gene TRBV29-1 combines with J gene TRBJ2-7, with D tentatively TRBD2 (5 bases). The CDR3 runs to 14 residues. The V end was cut by 7 bases, the J end by 0 bases, with 16 bases between. Germline CDR1 reads SQVTM; CDR2 reads ANQGSEA. The DNA of the CDR3 is TGCAGCGCCTCCCGGGGTTTAACCTCCTACGAGCAGTACTTC. Protein product: CSASRGLTSYEQYF.

The V call is TRBV6-1, the J call TRBJ1-2; TRBD1 is a possible D gene (5 bases). Trimming removed 11 bases at V and 2 bases at J, with 18 bases between. Germline values: CDR1 MNHNS, CDR2 SASEGT. The length of the CDR3 is 14 residues. CDR3 bases: TGTGCCCTGAACAGGCTACCCTCCAACTATGGCTACACCTTC. This translates into CALNRLPSNYGYTF.

The CDR3 coding sequence is TGTGCCAGCAGCTTAGCATCGTGGCAGGGCGGCTATGGCTACACCTTC. It is translated as CASSLASWQGGYGYTF. V is TRBV11-2 and J is TRBJ1-2; perhaps TRBD1 as D (5 bases). Germline V gives CDR1 SGHAT, CDR2 FQNNGV. Trimming left V 1 base short and J 4 bases short, with 16 bases between. This CDR3 is built from 16 residues.

This chain links TRBV4-2 with TRBJ2-7, with D possibly matching TRBD1 (6 bases). Trimming stripped 2 bases from V and 0 bases from J, with 11 bases between. The CDR3 contains 15 residues. Germline V gives CDR1 LGHNA, CDR2 YNFKEQ. In nucleotides, the CDR3 is TGTGCCAGCAGCCAACCACAGGGCCTCTCCTACGAGCAGTACTTC. This translates into CASSQPQGLSYEQYF.

The rearrangement joins TRBV7-2 to TRBJ2-7, with TRBD1 identical over 7 bases. V dropped 4 bases and J dropped 2; count of bases not matched to a gene: 5. Germline assignment: CDR1 SGHTA and CDR2 FQGNSA. The CDR3 has 14 residues. CDR3 coding DNA: TGTGCCAGCAGCTATGGGACAGCTCCCTACGAGCAGTACTTC. Translation: CASSYGTAPYEQYF.

V is TRBV7-9 and J is TRBJ2-3; 7 bases line up with TRBD2. Germline CDR1 reads SEHNR; CDR2 reads FQNEAQ (reference sequence). This CDR3 has 15 residues. Trimming removed 1 base from V and 0 bases from J; junction bases left unmatched: 1. CDR3: CASSLELASTDTQYF. The CDR3 DNA is TGTGCCAGCAGCTTAGAACTAGCGAGCACAGATACGCAGTATTTT.

V is TRBV19 and J is TRBJ1-2; D is possibly TRBD1 (6 bases). The germline V gene has CDR1 LNHDA and CDR2 SQIVND (reference sequence). CDR3 size: 12 residues. Deletions cut 4 bases from V and 8 bases from J, with 11 bases between. CDR3 in amino acids: CASSRGRGGYTF. CDR3 nucleotide sequence: TGTGCCAGTAGTAGAGGCAGGGGCGGCTACACCTTC.

The V and J genes are TRBV5-1 and TRBJ1-1; perhaps TRBD1 as D (5 bases). Germline V gene sequence: CDR1 SGHRS, CDR2 YFSETQ. Trimming left V 2 bases short and J 1 base short, with 9 bases between. This CDR3 region has 14 residues. The CDR3 DNA follows: TGCGCCAGCAGCTTCAGGGAAGGGAACACTGAAGCTTTCTTT. It translates to CASSFREGNTEAFF.

The chain uses TRBV20-1 and TRBJ1-6, with D uncertain. CDR3 length: 10 residues. Germline V gene data show CDR1 as DFQATT and CDR2 as SNEGSKA (reference sequence). Deletions cut 5 bases from V and 14 bases from J, with 10 bases between. The CDR3: CSARSPTLHF. The CDR3, as DNA: TGCAGTGCTCGGTCGCCGACCCTCCACTTT.

About this clone: This sample includes further DNA sequences coding for the same CDR3. The chain carries TRBV9 and TRBJ2-2; D is ambiguous. Germline CDR1 and CDR2: SGDLS and YYNGEE. The CDR3 is 12 residues long. V lost 4 bases to trimming and J lost 1 base, with 2 bases between them. The CDR3 region is CASSLNTGELFF. CDR3 sequence (DNA): TGTGCCAGCAGCCTGAACACCGGGGAGCTGTTTTTT.

V and J are TRBV28 and TRBJ2-7; the match to TRBD1 covers 7 bases. Trimming at V came to 6 bases and at J to 6 bases, leaving 2 bases not matched to a gene. The CDR3 totals 11 residues. CDR1 is MDHEN and CDR2 is SYDVKM in the germline V gene. This CDR3 reads CASRTGTEQYF. The CDR3 DNA is TGTGCCAGCAGGACAGGGACCGAGCAGTACTTC.

V usage is TRBV6-5 and J usage is TRBJ1-2; D ambiguous. The CDR3 contains 13 residues. Germline assignment: CDR1 MNHEY and CDR2 SVGAGI. The germline V and J ends were trimmed by 0 bases and 9 bases, with 11 bases remaining between them. The CDR3 DNA follows: TGTGCCAGCAGTTACTCTGCGGGGATGAGCTACACCTTC. Its protein is CASSYSAGMSYTF.

This chain uses TRBV9 with TRBJ2-5, with D possibly TRBD2 on 6 matching bases. The DNA end favors TRBJ2-7, so the J call may be wrong. The CDR3 has 15 residues. The V gene's germline CDR1 is SGDLS and CDR2 YYNGEE. The CDR3 spells CASSVGGISSYEQYF. The CDR3 bases are TGTGCCAGCAGCGTAGGCGGGATCAGCTCCTACGAGCAGTACTTC.

This clone was seen only a few times. The chain recombines TRBV29-1 with TRBJ2-1, with 9 bases fitting TRBD1. This CDR3 contains 15 residues. V lost 0 bases to trimming and J lost 8 bases; unmatched junction nucleotides: 8. CDR1 and CDR2 from the germline V gene are SQVTM and ANQGSEA. Written as DNA, the CDR3 is TGCAGCGTTGAAGACTCTTACAGGGGGCCGGATGAGCAGTTCTTC. It translates to CSVEDSYRGPDEQFF.

With regard to this clone: Other DNA variants within this sample encode the same CDR3. The chain couples TRBV5-6 to TRBJ1-6, with 9 bases aligning to TRBD1. CDR3 size: 17 residues. CDR1 is SGHDT, CDR2 YYEEEE, per germline. J lost 3 bases, V lost 4 bases, and 8 bases had no gene match. CDR3 protein: CASSPGGTGLYNSPLHF. CDR3 in DNA: TGTGCCAGCAGCCCCGGGGGGACAGGGCTCTATAATTCACCCCTCCACTTT. Combining the CDR3 with reference TRBV5-6 and TRBJ1-6 gives the whole variable domain DAGVTQSPTHLIKTRGQQVTLRCSPKSGHDTVSWYQQALGQGPQFIFQYYEEEERQRGNFPDRFSGHQFPNYSSELNVNALLLGDSALYLCASSPGGTGLYNSPLHFGNGTRLTVT.

The J gene is TRBJ1-2, the V gene TRBV18; D remains unclear. CDR1 and CDR2 from the germline V gene are KGHSH and LQKENI. This CDR3 has 11 amino acids. V lost 5 bases to trimming and J lost 5 bases, with 6 bases between them. This CDR3 reads CASSEDYGYTF. DNA of the CDR3: TGTGCCAGCTCAGAGGATTATGGCTACACCTTC.

The chain is built from TRBV5-1 and TRBJ1-1; D is unresolved. The CDR3 contains 13 residues. The germline CDR1 and CDR2 sequences are SGHRS and YFSETQ. V lost 3 bases, J lost 8 bases, and 14 bases lay in between. In DNA, the CDR3 is TGCGCCAGCAGCTCGCGGCACCTCAAGGAAGCTTTCTTT. Its protein is CASSSRHLKEAFF.

The chain joins TRBV28 to TRBJ2-1; maybe TRBD2 (5 bases). V was clipped by 5 bases and J by 7 bases, with 18 bases between them. This CDR3 region has 15 residues. The V gene's germline CDR1 is MDHEN and CDR2 SYDVKM. For the CDR3, the DNA is TGTGCCAGCAGTCCCTGGACTGACCTTGGGAATGAGCAGTTCTTC. This encodes CASSPWTDLGNEQFF. The whole variable domain, remainder taken from reference TRBV28 and TRBJ2-1, is DVKVTQSSRYLVKRTGEKVFLECVQDMDHENMFWYRQDPGLGLRLIYFSYDVKMKEKGDIPEGYSVSREKKERFSLILESASTNQTSMYLCASSPWTDLGNEQFFGPGTRLTVL.

The chain combines TRBV7-8 with TRBJ2-7; TRBD1 aligns across 11 bases. V lost 1 base and J lost 3; bases outside the gene matches: 17. Germline values: CDR1 SGHVS, CDR2 FQNEAQ. CDR3 length: 20 residues. The CDR3 nucleotides read TGTGCCAGCAGCTTAGACCGGACAGGGGGCTTTGGAGCGAATAACTACGAGCAGTACTTC. Amino acids: CASSLDRTGGFGANNYEQYF.